These 26 T cell receptor beta chains were sequenced from one sample in a study of tumor-infiltrating lymphocytes in localized non-small cell lung cancer. Repertoires were generated with immunoSEQ multiplex PCR, while TCRdb's copy carries only in-frame clones and drops some. This table holds over 10,000 clones, approximately 85% found once. Source material: lung tumor tissue. These receptors were collected from a human donor with non-small cell lung cancer.

This CDR3 reads CASRGDGYTF. CDR3 coding DNA: TGTGCCAGCAGAGGCGATGGCTACACCTTC. The gene calls are TRBV28 and TRBJ1-2, with no clear D. Trimming left V 6 bases short and J 6 bases short, with 5 bases between. CDR3 length: 10 residues. Germline lookup yields CDR1 MDHEN and CDR2 SYDVKM.

The genes are TRBV6-1 and TRBJ2-7; D is unclear. From germline, CDR1 is MNHNS and CDR2 SASEGT. The CDR3 is 11 residues long. The V end was cut by 7 bases, the J end by 4 bases, with 8 bases between. CDR3 bases: TGTGCCAGCACGACCTGGTACGAGCAGTACTTC. This translates into CASTTWYEQYF.

The CDR3 DNA sequence: TGTGCCAGCAGCTTAGCCCCCAAGGGCTATAGCAATCAGCCCCAGCATTTT. Protein: CASSLAPKGYSNQPQHF. V and J are TRBV7-2 and TRBJ1-5, with no clear D. V dropped 0 bases and J dropped 0 bases, with 12 bases sitting between them. The CDR3 runs to 17 residues. Germline V CDR1 and CDR2: SGHTA, FQGNSA.

This clone was seen once. The rearrangement joins TRBV5-4 to TRBJ1-4; D gene uncertain. Trimming left V 3 bases short and J 5 bases short, with 8 bases between. CDR3 length equals 13 residues. Per the germline V gene, CDR1 is SGHNT and CDR2 is YYREEE (reference sequence). The CDR3 nucleotides are TGTGCCAGCAGCTCCAGTGACAATGAAAAACTGTTTTTT. This sequence encodes CASSSSDNEKLFF.

The V gene is TRBV4-1, the J gene TRBJ1-2; the match to TRBD1 covers 8 bases. The ends lost 0 bases at V and 3 bases at J; junction bases unmatched: 3. The CDR3 consists of 15 residues. Germline values: CDR1 MGHRA, CDR2 YSYEKL. As DNA, the CDR3 is TGCGCCAGCAGCCAAGAAACGGGACAGGACTATGGCTACACCTTC. Translation gives CASSQETGQDYGYTF.

The rearrangement joins TRBV10-2 to TRBJ1-4; perhaps TRBD1 as D (6 bases). There are 15 residues in the CDR3. The V end lost 7 bases, the J end lost 0 bases, and 12 bases lay between the germline ends. CDR1 is WSHSY, CDR2 SAAADI, per germline. The CDR3 loop is CASTKGGATNEKLFF. DNA for the CDR3: TGCGCCAGCACTAAGGGGGGTGCAACTAATGAAAAACTGTTTTTT.

The chain uses TRBV4-3 and TRBJ2-2, with 9 bases fitting TRBD1. The CDR3 is 17 residues long. The J segment lost 6 bases and the V segment lost 4 bases, leaving 12 bases of the junction unmatched. Germline V CDR1 and CDR2: LGHNA, YSLEER. CDR3 in DNA: TGCGCCAGCAGCCCCACTACCCCGGGACAGGGTGCCGGGGAGCTGTTTTTT. Encoded protein: CASSPTTPGQGAGELFF.

This chain uses TRBV2 with TRBJ1-1, with no clear D. This CDR3 comprises 13 residues. Deletions cut 7 bases from V and 0 bases from J, with 9 bases between. The germline gives CDR1 SNHLY, CDR2 FYNNEI. The CDR3 DNA reads TGTGCCAGCATTCTTACCGTGAACACTGAAGCTTTCTTT. Translation: CASILTVNTEAFF.

V usage is TRBV30 and J usage is TRBJ2-7, with no clear D. Germline V gene sequence: CDR1 GTSNPN, CDR2 SVGIG (reference sequence). Trimming took 0 bases from V and 7 from J, leaving 16 bases between them. The CDR3 spans 14 residues. The CDR3 loop is CAWSVGIGASEQYF. The CDR3 DNA reads as TGTGCCTGGAGTGTTGGCATCGGAGCTTCTGAGCAGTACTTC.

This clone came up a few times. This chain joins TRBV19 and TRBJ2-2; either TRBD1 or TRBD2 may fit D (5 bases each). This CDR3 comprises 12 residues. Germline V gene lookup returns CDR1 LNHDA and CDR2 SQIVND (reference sequence). V was pared by 1 base and J by 13 bases, with 10 bases between. The CDR3 loop is CASSIGQGRLFF. The CDR3 DNA is TGTGCCAGTAGTATAGGGCAGGGACGGCTGTTTTTT.

The CDR3 loop is CASSLGASGRENEQFF. The CDR3 DNA follows: TGCGCCAGCAGCTTGGGCGCTAGCGGGAGAGAAAATGAGCAGTTCTTC. The V gene is TRBV5-1, the J gene TRBJ2-1; TRBD2 matches at 10 bases. V was clipped by 0 bases and J by 7 bases; unmatched bases: 7. This CDR3 contains 16 residues. Germline V gives CDR1 SGHRS, CDR2 YFSETQ.

The chain joins TRBV11-2 to TRBJ1-1; D perhaps matches TRBD1 (5 bases). Deletions cut 5 bases from V and 1 base from J, with 11 bases between. Germline V gene lookup returns CDR1 SGHAT and CDR2 FQNNGV. This CDR3 spans 14 amino acids. CDR3 DNA sequence: TGTGCCAGCAGCCCAGGGCCGAAGAACACTGAAGCTTTCTTT. Encoded protein: CASSPGPKNTEAFF. Full variable domain (remainder filled in from reference TRBV11-2 and TRBJ1-1): EAGVAQSPRYKIIEKRQSVAFWCNPISGHATLYWYQQILGQGPKLLIQFQNNGVVDDSQLPKDRFSAERLKGVDSTLKIQPAKLEDSAVYLCASSPGPKNTEAFFGQGTRLTVV.

This rearrangement joins TRBV5-1 to TRBJ2-1, with 14 nucleotides matching TRBD2. Per the germline V gene, CDR1 is SGHRS and CDR2 is YFSETQ. Trimming took 4 bases from V and 5 from J; bases not matched to a gene: 2. The CDR3 is 15 residues long. CDR3 loop: CASSLGLAGDNEQFF. CDR3 nucleotides: TGCGCCAGCAGCCTGGGACTAGCGGGGGACAATGAGCAGTTCTTC.

By share, this clone ranks as medium-sized. The chain is built from TRBV19 and TRBJ1-2, with 8 bases matching TRBD1. The V segment lost 5 bases and the J segment 4 bases; nucleotides outside the gene matches: 9. CDR3 length equals 15 residues. Germline values: CDR1 LNHDA, CDR2 SQIVND (reference sequence). This CDR3 is CASSAAGGSGYGYTF. Here the CDR3 DNA reads TGTGCCAGTAGTGCCGCAGGGGGCTCTGGCTATGGCTACACCTTC.

The J gene is TRBJ2-2, the V gene TRBV4-1; 10 bases are a match to TRBD1. Germline CDR1 reads MGHRA; CDR2 reads YSYEKL. Losses at the gene ends were 1 base for V and 7 bases for J; bases not matched to a gene: 6. The CDR3 contains 16 residues. This CDR3 is CASSQGQGAQGGELFF. The CDR3 nucleotides are TGCGCCAGCAGCCAAGGACAGGGGGCGCAAGGCGGGGAGCTGTTTTTT.

This clone appeared a few times. The chain combines TRBV6-5 with TRBJ1-5, with 9 positions matching TRBD1. This CDR3 contains 14 residues. The V and J ends lost 5 bases and 4 bases, in that order; junction bases with no gene match: 3. The germline V gene encodes CDR1 MNHEY and CDR2 SVGAGI. This chain's CDR3 is CASSKTGGNQPQHF. In nucleotides, the CDR3 is TGTGCCAGCAGTAAGACAGGGGGAAATCAGCCCCAGCATTTT.

About this clone: The germline gene is not matched at one end of the junction; a read error may be the cause. The chain has TRBV14 and TRBJ2-1, with D possibly matching TRBD2 (6 bases). Germline values: CDR1 SGHDN, CDR2 FVKESK. This CDR3 region has 13 residues. CDR3 sequence: CASSQDRRGLPIF. CDR3 DNA sequence: TGTGCCAGCAGCCAAGATAGGCGGGGACTCCCCATCTTC.

This chain connects TRBV2 to TRBJ1-4, with a tentative D call TRBD1 (5 bases). CDR3 length equals 16 residues. The germline V and J ends were trimmed by 2 bases and 4 bases, with 14 bases remaining between them. CDR1 and CDR2 (germline): SNHLY, FYNNEI. The CDR3 is CASSEFLGDVNEKLFF. In DNA, the CDR3 is TGTGCCAGCAGTGAATTTTTGGGGGATGTTAATGAAAAACTGTTTTTT.

The chain carries TRBV10-3 and TRBJ1-1; TRBD1 agrees at 10 bases. Germline V lookup: CDR1 ENHRY, CDR2 SYGVKD. After removal of 2 bases from V and 5 bases from J, the junction contained 2 bases not matched to a gene. The CDR3 is 14 amino acids. In DNA form, the CDR3 reads TGTGCCATCAGTGAGAGACAGGGGGCTACTGAAGCTTTCTTT. This encodes CAISERQGATEAFF.

V is TRBV4-1 and J is TRBJ2-3; D is possibly TRBD1 or TRBD2 (5 bases each). The CDR3 spans 16 residues. With 0 bases removed from V and 1 base from J, the gap between germline ends came to 11 bases. CDR1 is MGHRA, CDR2 YSYEKL, per germline. The CDR3 DNA follows: TGCGCCAGCAGCCAAGATTGGGGGATACGCACAGATACGCAGTATTTT. It is translated as CASSQDWGIRTDTQYF.

This chain links TRBV30 with TRBJ2-2, with TRBD1 identical over 7 bases. The CDR3 sequence is 13 residues long. Germline V lookup: CDR1 GTSNPN, CDR2 SVGIG (reference sequence). V gave up 8 bases and J gave up 1 base; unmatched junction bases: 4. CDR3 protein: CAAGTVNTGELFF. The CDR3 bases are TGTGCCGCCGGGACAGTGAACACCGGGGAGCTGTTTTTT.

V is TRBV6-1 and J is TRBJ1-2; D is uncertain. Per the germline V gene, CDR1 is MNHNS and CDR2 is SASEGT. The V and J ends lost 2 bases and 5 bases respectively, with 9 bases between them. The CDR3 contains 13 residues. CDR3 in DNA: TGTGCCAGCAGTGAAATTTGGGGTTATGGCTACACCTTC. Encoded protein: CASSEIWGYGYTF.

The chain carries TRBV5-4 and TRBJ2-5; 11 bases line up with TRBD2. The V segment lost 0 bases and the J segment 0 bases; nucleotides outside the gene matches: 4. The CDR3 runs to 17 residues. CDR1 and CDR2 from the germline V gene are SGHNT and YYREEE (reference sequence). The CDR3 loop reads CASSLGLAGQHQETQYF. In DNA, the CDR3 is TGTGCCAGCAGCTTGGGACTAGCGGGGCAGCACCAAGAGACCCAGTACTTC.

J is TRBJ2-5 and V is TRBV5-6; D assignment may be TRBD1 or TRBD2 (5 bases each). Germline V lookup: CDR1 SGHDT, CDR2 YYEEEE. The germline V and J ends were trimmed by 2 bases and 4 bases, with 6 bases remaining between them. The CDR3 spans 12 residues. The CDR3 region is CASSFGTETQYF. CDR3 in DNA: TGTGCCAGCAGCTTCGGGACAGAGACCCAGTACTTC.

The sample holds one count of this clone. The V gene is TRBV7-2, the J gene TRBJ1-2, with TRBD1 as a possible D gene (6 bases). This CDR3 contains 14 residues. Germline CDR1 SGHTA, CDR2 FQGNSA. V was pared by 5 bases and J by 7 bases, with 17 bases between. The CDR3 spells CASSPGQTPGGYTF. The CDR3 DNA sequence: TGTGCCAGCAGCCCCGGACAGACCCCCGGTGGCTACACCTTC.

The chain uses TRBV4-3 and TRBJ1-1, with D perhaps matching TRBD1 (6 bases). V dropped 0 bases and J dropped 5 bases, with 13 bases sitting between them. The CDR3 has 15 amino acids. The V gene's germline CDR1 is LGHNA and CDR2 YSLEER. CDR3 DNA: TGCGCCAGCAGCCAAGACAGGGGATCGAGTACTGAAGCTTTCTTT. Protein: CASSQDRGSSTEAFF.